The 5 T cell receptor beta chains below all came from one sample that was sequenced in a study of response to subunit inactivated influenza vaccine. TCRdb re-derived calls from the RT-PCR reads in MiXCR, one entry per CDR3 protein. The sample includes about 520,000 distinct CDR3 sequences, approximately 7.2% seen only once; the top ten take approximately 14%. The material sequenced was PBMCs from blood, taken roughly 24 months after vaccination. Every receptor here comes from a man aged 45 to 75 who received an inactivated influenza vaccine.

This clonotype was picked up many times. J is TRBJ2-3 and V is TRBV7-2, with 12 bases fitting TRBD2. This CDR3 spans 17 amino acids. CDR1 SGHTA and CDR2 FQGNSA come from the germline V gene. With V trimmed by 2 bases and J by 0 bases, 3 bases remained unmatched. CDR3 DNA: TGTGCCAGCAGCTTAAGGACTAGCGGGATTAGCACAGATACGCAGTATTTT. Translated: CASSLRTSGISTDTQYF.

This clonotype was seen more than once but under ten times. This sequence joins TRBV6-5 and TRBJ1-3; 7 nucleotides align to TRBD1. V shed 4 bases and J 2 bases; nucleotides not matched to a gene: 5. The V gene's germline CDR1 is MNHEY and CDR2 SVGAGI. The CDR3 has 15 residues. The CDR3 reads CASSLGQYPGNTIYF. CDR3 in DNA: TGTGCCAGCAGTTTGGGACAGTACCCTGGAAACACCATATATTTT.

This clonotype turned up a few times. CDR3 sequence reads: CASSQYKRGLGEQYF. The DNA for the CDR3 is TGTGCCAGCAGTCAATATAAAAGGGGGCTTGGCGAGCAGTACTTC. The chain is built from TRBV7-2 and TRBJ2-7, with TRBD1 identical over 7 bases. The V gene end was trimmed by 6 bases and the J gene end by 6 bases; junction bases not matched to a gene: 14. The germline V gene has CDR1 SGHTA and CDR2 FQGNSA. The CDR3 loop spans 15 amino acids.

This clonotype showed up just a few times. The chain links TRBV5-1 to TRBJ2-5, with no clear D. CDR3 length: 15 residues. The V and J ends lost 0 bases and 5 bases respectively, with 14 bases between them. CDR1 and CDR2 (germline): SGHRS, YFSETQ. CDR3 loop: CASSLDPGSRETQYF. CDR3 DNA: TGCGCCAGCAGCTTGGATCCAGGAAGCCGGGAGACCCAGTACTTC.

The genes are TRBV5-1 and TRBJ1-1; no clear D gene. The CDR3 consists of 15 residues. CDR1 and CDR2 (germline): SGHRS, YFSETQ. V was clipped by 5 bases and J by 0 bases, with 14 bases between them. CDR3 amino acids: CASRGFSNMNTEAFF. Written as DNA, the CDR3 is TGCGCCAGCAGAGGGTTCTCCAACATGAACACTGAAGCTTTCTTT.